Presented here are 18 T cell receptor beta chains from one specimen sequenced in a study of Ad26.COV2.S vaccination and SARS-CoV-2 variants. Treatment of the sample: about 20 received Ad26.COV2.S at low or high dose, single or two shots; roughly five received placebo; per-sample allocation not given. Material that was analyzed had been drawn on day 63 after the first vaccine or placebo injection. Here immunoSEQ multiplex PCR was the method, and the copy in TCRdb shows in-frame clones only, minus some. The table shows 350,000 to 450,000 clones, with around 91% occurring only once. Sequenced here: peripheral blood, sampled in a trial of Ad26.COV2.S vaccine versus placebo. The source is a person between 18 and 65 years old who received the Ad26.COV2.S COVID-19 vaccine or a placebo.

The J gene is TRBJ2-7, the V gene TRBV1; the table names TRBD1, a call not compared with the DNA. TRBV1 represents a pseudogene. CDR3 length equals 18 residues. The CDR3 bases are TGCACCAGCAGCCAAGGCGGACAGGGGGCGAGGTGCTCCTACGAGCAGTACTTC. Its protein is CTSSQGGQGARCSYEQYF.

The chain joins TRBV24-1 to TRBJ2-1, with D perhaps being TRBD1 or TRBD2 (5 bases each). Germline-derived CDR1 and CDR2 are KGHDR and SFDVKD. The germline V and J ends were trimmed by 1 base and 6 bases, with 9 bases remaining between them. The CDR3 totals 14 residues. CDR3 residues: CATSDFMRGNEQFF. In DNA form, the CDR3 reads TGTGCCACCAGTGATTTTATGAGGGGCAATGAGCAGTTCTTC.

The chain has TRBV19 and TRBJ2-6; the D gene is possibly TRBD1 (5 bases). This CDR3 spans 14 amino acids. V lost 6 bases, J lost 0 bases, and 6 bases lay in between. The germline V gene encodes CDR1 LNHDA and CDR2 SQIVND (reference sequence). The CDR3 DNA reads as TGTGCCAGTAGCAGGGACTCTGGGGCCAACGTCCTGACTTTC. Translating it yields CASSRDSGANVLTF.

This chain links TRBV9 with TRBJ2-2; maybe TRBD1 (6 bases). Looked up from germline, CDR1 is SGDLS and CDR2 is YYNGEE. Trimming pared 2 bases from V and 1 base from J, leaving 9 bases between. The CDR3 runs to 15 residues. The CDR3 spells CASSVRGLNTGELFF. CDR3 coding DNA: TGTGCCAGCAGCGTCAGGGGCTTGAACACCGGGGAGCTGTTTTTT.

Here the CDR3 reads CASSWGRGDEQFF. The CDR3 bases are TGTGCCAGCAGCTGGGGAAGAGGCGATGAGCAGTTCTTC. The chain carries TRBV7-3 and TRBJ2-1, with D unresolved. Trimming pared 4 bases from V and 8 bases from J, leaving 12 bases between. Germline V gives CDR1 SGHTA, CDR2 FQGTGA. CDR3 size: 13 residues. The variable domain in full, completed from reference TRBV7-3 and TRBJ2-1, reads GAGVSQTPSNKVTEKGKYVELRCDPISGHTALYWYRQSLGQGPEFLIYFQGTGAADDSGLPNDRFFAVRPEGSVSTLKIQRTERGDSAVYLCASSWGRGDEQFFGPGTRLTVL.

This chain connects TRBV7-3 to TRBJ2-1, with D tentatively TRBD2 (6 bases). Germline loops: CDR1 SGHTA, CDR2 FQGTGA. Trimming cost V 5 bases and J 4 bases, with 9 bases left between them. The CDR3 consists of 13 residues. CDR3 region: CASSRTIYNEQFF. For the CDR3, the DNA is TGTGCCAGCAGCAGGACTATTTACAATGAGCAGTTCTTC.

This clone has only one observation. The rearrangement links TRBV2 to TRBJ2-7; D call uncertain. This CDR3 is built from 13 residues. Trimming shortened V by 0 bases and J by 8 bases, and 11 bases separated the two germline ends. Per the germline V gene, CDR1 is SNHLY and CDR2 is FYNNEI. The CDR3 sequence is CASSEALGPKQYF. CDR3 DNA sequence: TGTGCCAGCAGTGAAGCCCTAGGCCCCAAGCAGTACTTC. The full variable domain, with the rest looked up from reference TRBV2 and TRBJ2-7, is EPEVTQTPSHQVTQMGQEVILRCVPISNHLYFYWYRQILGQKVEFLVSFYNNEISEKSEIFDDQFSVERPDGSNFTLKIRSTKLEDSAMYFCASSEALGPKQYFGPGTRLTVT.

The chain is built from TRBV9 and TRBJ1-2; D gene ambiguous. Between the trimmed V and J ends, which lost 0 bases and 13 bases, there was a span of 13 bases. CDR1 SGDLS and CDR2 YYNGEE come from the germline V gene. CDR3 length: 12 residues. The CDR3, as DNA: TGTGCCAGCAGCGTAGTCGGGGAAAGTGGCACCTTC. Its translation is CASSVVGESGTF.

CDR3 region: CSAGDRAINEKLFF. The CDR3 nucleotides are TGCAGCGCCGGAGACAGGGCGATTAATGAAAAACTGTTTTTT. This chain uses TRBV29-1 with TRBJ1-4, with TRBD1 identical over 7 bases. This CDR3 is 14 amino acids long. Germline V gene sequence: CDR1 SQVTM, CDR2 ANQGSEA. The J segment lost 4 bases and the V segment lost 7 bases, leaving 9 bases of the junction unmatched.

This chain joins TRBV21-1 and TRBJ2-7; the D call TRBD2 from the table was never checked on the DNA. TRBV21-1 is a documented pseudogene. The CDR3 spans 16 residues. CDR3 protein: CASSSGGLAEYYEQYF. CDR3 nucleotide sequence: TGTGCCAGCAGCTCCGGGGGGCTAGCGGAGTACTACGAGCAGTACTTC.

The genes are TRBV28 and TRBJ2-3; D uncertain. Germline V gene lookup returns CDR1 MDHEN and CDR2 SYDVKM. Trimming removed 8 bases at V and 2 bases at J, with 11 bases between. The CDR3 is 13 amino acids. The CDR3 spells CASAVGATDTQYF. The CDR3 nucleotides are TGTGCCAGCGCTGTCGGAGCCACAGATACGCAGTATTTT.

V gene TRBV6-1 combines with J gene TRBJ1-2, with D unresolved. Germline CDR1 reads MNHNS; CDR2 reads SASEGT. CDR3 length equals 12 residues. V was shortened by 1 base and J by 6 bases, with 6 bases between the two germline ends. The DNA for the CDR3 is TGTGCCAGCAGTGAAGTAGGAGATGGCTACACCTTC. As protein: CASSEVGDGYTF.

The rearrangement links TRBV11-3 to TRBJ1-1, with D uncertain. The CDR3 totals 13 residues. Trimming removed 0 bases from V and 1 base from J, with 3 bases in between. CDR1 is SGHNT, CDR2 YENEEA, per germline. CDR3 bases: TGTGCCAGCAGCTTAGAGCCGAACACTGAAGCTTTCTTT. Translating it yields CASSLEPNTEAFF.

This chain links TRBV5-5 with TRBJ2-1; 10 bases match TRBD1. CDR1 SGHKS and CDR2 YYEKEE come from the germline V gene (reference sequence). The CDR3 consists of 15 residues. V gave up 3 bases and J gave up 6 bases; unmatched junction bases: 6. The DNA for the CDR3 is TGTGCCAGCAGCTATGGACAGGGGGGTGGCAATGAGCAGTTCTTC. It codes for CASSYGQGGGNEQFF.

The chain carries TRBV6-6 and TRBJ1-1, with D unresolved. Germline V gene data show CDR1 as MNHNY and CDR2 as SVGAGI (reference sequence). The length of the CDR3 is 14 residues. V was cut by 3 bases and J by 0 bases, with 8 bases left in between. The CDR3 DNA reads as TGTGCCAGCAGTTATACGGGAATGAACACTGAAGCTTTCTTT. Translated: CASSYTGMNTEAFF.

The J gene is TRBJ2-5, the V gene TRBV6-1; D possibly matches TRBD1 or TRBD2 (6 bases each). V was shortened by 0 bases and J by 4 bases, with 12 bases between the two germline ends. Germline loops: CDR1 MNHNS, CDR2 SASEGT. The CDR3 has 15 amino acids. CDR3 nucleotides: TGTGCCAGCAGTGAAGCGCTACAGGGAGGAGAGACCCAGTACTTC. Its protein is CASSEALQGGETQYF.

The chain links TRBV5-4 to TRBJ2-3; 8 nucleotides line up with TRBD2. In germline, CDR1 is SGHNT, CDR2 YYREEE (reference sequence). CDR3 length: 14 residues. V shed 2 bases and J 6 bases; nucleotides not matched to a gene: 5. CDR3 coding DNA: TGTGCCAGCAGCTTTCCCGGGAGGGTGGATACGCAGTATTTT. Protein: CASSFPGRVDTQYF.

V is TRBV27 and J is TRBJ2-7; TRBD1 or TRBD2 may be the D gene (5 bases each). The CDR3 runs 13 residues. V shed 5 bases and J shed 3 bases, with 11 bases lying between them. CDR1 and CDR2 from the germline V gene are MNHEY and SMNVEV (reference sequence). CDR3 sequence (DNA): TGTGCCAGCAGTCCGGGACCATTCTACGAGCAGTACTTC. Translation gives CASSPGPFYEQYF.